This T cell receptor (beta chain) is from a study of technical replicates of blood from a few donors. Method: immunoSEQ multiplex PCR; TCRdb's copy keeps in-frame clones and lacks some. The repertoire has over 55,000 clones, around 85% of them found once; the top ten carry around 5.5%. Germline CDR1 KGHSY, CDR2 FQNENV. Germline trimming cut 2 bases from V and 4 bases from J; bases unmatched to any gene: 9. The CDR3 totals 16 residues. This chain joins TRBV16 and TRBJ1-2, with TRBD1 identical over 8 bases. The sequenced sample was PBMCs. The sequence derives from a human donor in good health. Some clones in this sample may be carry-over from other donors' samples. Here the CDR3 DNA reads TGTGCCAGCAGCCAAATCCAGGGGGCGCTGGGCTATGGCTACACCTTC. It encodes CASSQIQGALGYGYTF.